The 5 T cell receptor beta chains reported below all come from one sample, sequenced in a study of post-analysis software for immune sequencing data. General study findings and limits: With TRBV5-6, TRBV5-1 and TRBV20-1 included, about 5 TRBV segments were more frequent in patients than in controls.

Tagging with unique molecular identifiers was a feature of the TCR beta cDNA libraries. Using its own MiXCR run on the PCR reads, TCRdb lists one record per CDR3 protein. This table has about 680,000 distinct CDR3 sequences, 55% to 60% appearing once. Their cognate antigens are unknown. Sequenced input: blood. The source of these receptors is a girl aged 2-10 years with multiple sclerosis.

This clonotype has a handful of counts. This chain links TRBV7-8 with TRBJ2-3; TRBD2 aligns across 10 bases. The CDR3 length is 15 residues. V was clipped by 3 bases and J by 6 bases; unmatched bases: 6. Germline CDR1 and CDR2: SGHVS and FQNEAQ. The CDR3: CASSFILAGTDTQYF. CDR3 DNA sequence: TGTGCCAGCAGCTTTATACTAGCGGGAACGGATACGCAGTATTTT.

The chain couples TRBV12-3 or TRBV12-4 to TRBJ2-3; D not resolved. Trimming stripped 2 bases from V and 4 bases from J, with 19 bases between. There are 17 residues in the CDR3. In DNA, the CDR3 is TGTGCCAGCAGTTTAACTCCCCGGGCCTCGGGTCCAGATACGCAGTATTTT. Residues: CASSLTPRASGPDTQYF.

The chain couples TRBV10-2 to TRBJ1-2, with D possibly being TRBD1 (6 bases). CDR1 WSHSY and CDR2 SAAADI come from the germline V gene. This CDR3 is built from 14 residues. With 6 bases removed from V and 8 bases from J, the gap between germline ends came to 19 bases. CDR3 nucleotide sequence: TGCGCCAGCAGGCCGAAACAGGGATGGTACGGCTACACCTTC. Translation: CASRPKQGWYGYTF.

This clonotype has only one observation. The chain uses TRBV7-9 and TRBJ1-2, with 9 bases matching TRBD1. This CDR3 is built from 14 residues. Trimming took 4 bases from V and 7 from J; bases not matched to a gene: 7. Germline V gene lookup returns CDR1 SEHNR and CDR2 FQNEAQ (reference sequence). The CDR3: CASSWVDRGGGYTF. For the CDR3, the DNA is TGTGCCAGCAGCTGGGTGGACAGGGGAGGTGGCTACACCTTC.

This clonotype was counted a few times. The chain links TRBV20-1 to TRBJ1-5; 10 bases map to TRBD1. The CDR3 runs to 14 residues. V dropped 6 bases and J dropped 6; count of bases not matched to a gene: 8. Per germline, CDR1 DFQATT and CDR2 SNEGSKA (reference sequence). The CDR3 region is CSASGTGVSQPQHF. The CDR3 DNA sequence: TGCAGTGCCAGCGGGACAGGGGTCAGTCAGCCCCAGCATTTT.